This T cell receptor beta chain is from a study of shared clonotypes between healthy human individuals. About the research overall: The study drew on a couple of women and three men aged 18 to 49 as donors. Study-level results: Sequencing of the sorted subsets was shown by rarefaction to be incomplete despite large depth.

An assay was performed, and its level was deep. Libraries were prepared by immunoSEQ multiplex PCR; TCRdb keeps only in-frame clonotypes and omits some of them. The sample has about 2.3 million clones; around 92% are singletons. Comments on this clone: Its antigen is not known. The sample holds other DNA sequences that translate to the same CDR3.

Donors were Caucasian adults residing in Nashville, Tennessee, USA. Material: naive CD4+ T cells from PBMCs. The subset: CD45RA+ positively selected. This receptor was taken from a man aged 18 to 30 in good health. Some clones in this sample may be carry-over from other donors' samples.

Here the CDR3 reads CASSYSGSTDTQYF. As DNA, the CDR3 is TGTGCCAGCAGCTATAGCGGTTCCACAGATACGCAGTATTTT. The chain couples TRBV7-2 to TRBJ2-3; perhaps TRBD2 as D (6 bases). Germline values: CDR1 SGHTA, CDR2 FQGNSA. This CDR3 has 14 residues. Deletions cut 4 bases from V and 2 bases from J, with 10 bases between.